The 13 T cell receptor beta chains in this list originate from one sample, sequenced in a study of blood T cell repertoires in COVID-19. Profiled with immunoSEQ multiplex PCR; TCRdb holds only in-frame clones, not every one. This sample has roughly 92,000 clones, with 75% to 95% found just once. The sequenced material came from peripheral blood. Receptors were obtained from a man over 45 with acute or convalescent COVID-19.

The J gene is TRBJ2-7, the V gene TRBV2; tentative D call: TRBD2 (6 bases). Trimming removed 7 bases from V and 4 bases from J, with 17 bases in between. The CDR3 runs to 14 residues. The germline CDR1 and CDR2 sequences are SNHLY and FYNNEI. The CDR3 coding sequence is TGTGCCAGCATTTGGGCTCCGGGGACTTACGAGCAGTACTTC. It yields the protein CASIWAPGTYEQYF.

The V and J genes are TRBV6-1 and TRBJ2-1; 7 bases align to TRBD2. The CDR3 length is 19 residues. Germline lookup yields CDR1 MNHNS and CDR2 SASEGT. V shed 4 bases and J 0 bases; nucleotides not matched to a gene: 15. Here the CDR3 reads CASSGLSKSLARSYNEQFF. CDR3 nucleotide sequence: TGTGCCAGCAGTGGCCTTTCAAAGTCACTAGCGCGCTCCTACAATGAGCAGTTCTTC.

This sequence joins TRBV30 and TRBJ1-2; D possibly corresponds to TRBD1 (5 bases). This CDR3 has 13 amino acids. V lost 5 bases, J lost 1 base, and 11 bases lay in between. From germline, CDR1 is GTSNPN and CDR2 SVGIG (reference sequence). Written as DNA, the CDR3 is TGTGCCTGGGCAGAACAGGTTAACTATGGCTACACCTTC. Translated: CAWAEQVNYGYTF.

This clone was counted a single time. The rearrangement uses TRBV5-1 and TRBJ2-1; 9 bases fit TRBD1. Germline CDR1 reads SGHRS; CDR2 reads YFSETQ. Germline trimming cut 7 bases from V and 5 bases from J; bases unmatched to any gene: 10. The CDR3 has 15 amino acids. In nucleotides, the CDR3 is TGCGCCAGCGGAAAACAGGGGGCTCGCAACAATGAGCAGTTCTTC. The encoded protein is CASGKQGARNNEQFF.

The gene calls are TRBV6-2 or TRBV6-3 and TRBJ1-1, with D tentatively TRBD1 (5 bases). Germline CDR1 MNHEY, CDR2 SVGEGT. The CDR3 totals 14 residues. V was clipped by 4 bases and J by 3 bases, with 12 bases between them. The CDR3 sequence: CASSLLGGDTEAFF. In DNA, the CDR3 is TGTGCCAGCAGTTTGCTGGGGGGGGACACTGAAGCTTTCTTT.

This clone was recorded only once. V gene TRBV19 combines with J gene TRBJ2-1; 10 bases line up with TRBD2. Losses at the gene ends were 5 bases for V and 8 bases for J; bases not matched to a gene: 12. This CDR3 is 16 amino acids long. Germline-derived CDR1 and CDR2 are LNHDA and SQIVND (reference sequence). CDR3 amino acids: CASSPRASGSIYEQFF. The DNA for the CDR3 is TGTGCCAGTAGTCCCCGGGCTAGCGGGAGTATCTATGAGCAGTTCTTC.

The chain links TRBV3-1 (or the pseudogene TRBV3-2) to TRBJ1-6; the D gene is possibly TRBD1 (5 bases). CDR1 LGHDT and CDR2 YNNKEL come from the germline V gene (reference sequence). The CDR3 totals 17 residues. The V end lost 1 base, the J end lost 0 bases, and 10 bases lay between the germline ends. Here the CDR3 reads CASSQGREPSYNSPLHF. CDR3 nucleotides: TGTGCCAGCAGCCAAGGCAGGGAACCCTCCTATAATTCACCCCTCCACTTT.

V and J are TRBV27 and TRBJ1-5; TRBD1 matches 8 bases. V trimming: 6 bases; J trimming: 0 bases; junction bases outside the gene matches: 7. The CDR3 runs to 16 residues. Germline CDR1 is MNHEY and CDR2 is SMNVEV (reference sequence). The CDR3 protein is CASRSRGLTSNQPQHF. Written as DNA, the CDR3 is TGTGCCAGCAGGAGCAGGGGGCTCACTAGCAATCAGCCCCAGCATTTT.

The V call is TRBV6-4, the J call TRBJ1-5; TRBD1 might be the D (5 bases). The V end lost 2 bases, the J end lost 6 bases, and 11 bases lay between the germline ends. The CDR3 covers 14 residues. The germline gives CDR1 MRHNA, CDR2 SNTAGT. CDR3 protein: CASSDDGGTQPQHF. CDR3 nucleotides: TGTGCCAGCAGTGACGACGGAGGGACTCAGCCCCAGCATTTT.

CDR3 loop: CASSFGLAGGEQFF. The CDR3 DNA reads as TGTGCCAGCAGCTTTGGACTAGCGGGGGGTGAGCAGTTCTTC. The rearrangement joins TRBV5-4 to TRBJ2-1, with 14 bases aligning to TRBD2. Germline V gives CDR1 SGHNT, CDR2 YYREEE (reference sequence). The length of the CDR3 is 14 residues. With V trimmed by 2 bases and J by 9 bases, 1 base remained unmatched.

This sequence joins TRBV7-8 and TRBJ2-1; no clear D gene. This CDR3 spans 16 amino acids. The V gene's germline CDR1 is SGHVS and CDR2 FQNEAQ. V lost 5 bases and J 8 bases, leaving 22 bases between the germline ends. The CDR3 DNA reads TGTGCCAGCAGCGCCGGGTCCCAAGTGAGAGGCGATGAGCAGTTCTTC. This translates into CASSAGSQVRGDEQFF.

CDR3: CSVEIRGAYNEQFF. The CDR3 DNA sequence: TGCAGCGTTGAGATCAGGGGGGCCTACAATGAGCAGTTCTTC. The V and J genes are TRBV29-1 and TRBJ2-1; maybe TRBD1 (7 bases). In germline, CDR1 is SQVTM, CDR2 ANQGSEA. The CDR3 is made up of 14 amino acids. V lost 3 bases and J 2 bases, leaving 11 bases between the germline ends.

The rearrangement uses TRBV12-5 and TRBJ2-7; the match to TRBD2 covers 8 bases. V dropped 8 bases and J dropped 6; count of bases not matched to a gene: 6. This CDR3 region has 12 residues. The germline CDR1 and CDR2 sequences are LGHNT and FRNRAP. CDR3 bases: TGTGCTAGTCGACACCGGGGGGGCGAGCAGTACTTC. This gives the protein CASRHRGGEQYF.